What follows are 32 T cell receptor beta chains derived from one specimen sequenced in a study of Graves' ophthalmopathy and Graves' hyperthyroidism. For repertoire sequencing, the TCR beta CDR3 regions were amplified from RNA transcripts. HTBI primers served in a first-round RT-PCR, which a second-round multiplex PCR followed. TCRdb reprocessed the multiplex PCR reads with MiXCR, giving one entry per CDR3 protein. The data show approximately 1.2 million distinct CDR3 sequences, about 35% seen once. Sequencing used peripheral blood or thyroid tissue (not recorded which). These receptors originate from an adult man with Graves' hyperthyroidism.

There are many counts of this clonotype. The chain combines TRBV11-2 with TRBJ2-5; D call uncertain. The V gene lost 2 bases and the J gene lost 1 base, with 11 bases spanning the gap. This CDR3 has 15 amino acids. The germline V gene encodes CDR1 SGHAT and CDR2 FQNNGV. The CDR3 sequence: CASSLRAAVQETQYF. The CDR3 DNA is TGTGCCAGCAGCTTAAGGGCGGCAGTCCAAGAGACCCAGTACTTC.

This clonotype was counted many times. The rearrangement links TRBV24-1 to TRBJ2-5; 15 bases agree with TRBD2. The germline gives CDR1 KGHDR, CDR2 SFDVKD. The junction had 4 bases not matched to a gene; V was cut back by 7 bases and J by 5 bases. The CDR3 has 15 residues. CDR3 region: CATSPGLAGGETQYF. CDR3 DNA sequence: TGTGCCACCAGCCCTGGACTAGCGGGAGGGGAGACCCAGTACTTC.

V gene TRBV11-2 combines with J gene TRBJ2-7; TRBD1 matches 7 bases. Trimming at V came to 6 bases and at J to 3 bases, leaving 11 bases not matched to a gene. CDR3 length: 15 residues. Per the germline V gene, CDR1 is SGHAT and CDR2 is FQNNGV. The CDR3 loop reads CASSIGIGGFYEQYF. In DNA form, the CDR3 reads TGTGCCAGCAGTATCGGGATAGGGGGCTTCTACGAGCAGTACTTC.

This clonotype turned up a few times. The gene calls are TRBV6-2 or TRBV6-3 and TRBJ1-1; no definite D call. The germline V gene has CDR1 MNHEY and CDR2 SVGEGT. V lost 5 bases and J 7 bases, leaving 14 bases between the germline ends. CDR3 length: 13 residues. This CDR3 reads CASSPEEGDEAFF. The CDR3 DNA reads TGTGCCAGCAGTCCGGAGGAGGGCGATGAAGCTTTCTTT.

This clonotype was recorded many times. The V gene is TRBV19, the J gene TRBJ1-5, with D unclear. The CDR3 has 15 residues. V lost 4 bases, J lost 2 bases, and 12 bases lay in between. Germline V lookup: CDR1 LNHDA, CDR2 SQIVND (reference sequence). CDR3 DNA sequence: TGTGCCAGTAGTACGGAGGGAGTTGGCAATCAGCCCCAGCATTTT. Translation gives CASSTEGVGNQPQHF.

This clonotype was counted many times. This chain joins TRBV19 and TRBJ2-5; 7 bases are shared with TRBD2. CDR3 length equals 13 residues. Per germline, CDR1 LNHDA and CDR2 SQIVND (reference sequence). V was clipped by 3 bases and J by 9 bases; unmatched bases: 7. CDR3 bases: TGTGCCAGTAGTATCGGGGAGGGTGAGGCCCAGTACTTC. Its translation is CASSIGEGEAQYF.

There are many counts of this clonotype. This chain uses TRBV11-2 with TRBJ2-5; D tentatively reads TRBD1 or TRBD2 (6 bases each). The CDR3 loop spans 14 amino acids. V lost 4 bases to trimming and J lost 6 bases, with 15 bases between them. From germline, CDR1 is SGHAT and CDR2 FQNNGV. CDR3 bases: TGTGCCAGCAGCTCCCAACAGGGAGGAAAGACCCAGTACTTC. Its protein product is CASSSQQGGKTQYF.

This clonotype was found many times. The chain combines TRBV29-1 with TRBJ1-1; the D gene is possibly TRBD1 (5 bases). Trimming left V 4 bases short and J 0 bases short, with 6 bases between. This CDR3 spans 12 amino acids. Germline CDR1 is SQVTM and CDR2 is ANQGSEA. Here the CDR3 reads CSVAGLNTEAFF. The CDR3 nucleotides read TGCAGCGTTGCAGGGTTGAACACTGAAGCTTTCTTT.

The chain links TRBV29-1 to TRBJ1-2, with D unresolved. This CDR3 is 15 amino acids long. Trimming removed 6 bases at V and 1 base at J, with 18 bases between. From germline, CDR1 is SQVTM and CDR2 ANQGSEA. The CDR3 here is CSVTLAGAINYGYTF. The CDR3 region has the DNA TGCAGCGTGACGCTAGCGGGAGCGATTAACTATGGCTACACCTTC.

In this sample, this clonotype turned up a few times. The chain uses TRBV12-3 or TRBV12-4 and TRBJ2-5; 8 bases match TRBD1. The CDR3 is made up of 15 amino acids. Germline trimming cut 5 bases from V and 4 bases from J; bases unmatched to any gene: 9. DNA of the CDR3: TGTGCCAGCAGTCCCCTAGACAGGGGCGGAGAGACCCAGTACTTC. This translates into CASSPLDRGGETQYF.

Comment on this clonotype: This may be a read error: a much more frequent sequence differs by one nucleotide. V is TRBV19 and J is TRBJ2-7; D possibly matches TRBD1 or TRBD2 (5 bases each). Per germline, CDR1 LNHDA and CDR2 SQIVND (reference sequence). The CDR3 spans 14 residues. V lost 6 bases, J lost 6 bases, and 18 bases lay in between. The CDR3 DNA reads TGTGCCAGTAGGGGACGATCAGCACGCCGCGAGCAGTACTTC. Its translation is CASRGRSARREQYF.

This clonotype was observed a handful of times. The rearrangement links TRBV2 to TRBJ1-2; D is undetermined. The CDR3 totals 13 residues. V was cut by 8 bases and J by 0 bases, with 10 bases left in between. The germline V gene has CDR1 SNHLY and CDR2 FYNNEI. CDR3 residues: CASVQVANYGYTF. CDR3 nucleotide sequence: TGTGCCAGCGTTCAGGTGGCTAACTATGGCTACACCTTC.

The chain uses TRBV7-9 and TRBJ1-2; 9 bases match TRBD1. The CDR3 totals 14 residues. The germline gives CDR1 SEHNR, CDR2 FQNEAQ (reference sequence). After removal of 2 bases from V and 8 bases from J, the junction contained 6 bases not matched to a gene. This CDR3 is CASSLRDRANGYTF. The CDR3, as DNA: TGTGCCAGCAGCTTAAGGGACAGGGCGAACGGCTACACCTTC.

The chain couples TRBV4-1 to TRBJ2-7, with D hard to call. Germline CDR1 MGHRA, CDR2 YSYEKL. V lost 1 base, J lost 5 bases, and 12 bases lay in between. The length of the CDR3 is 14 residues. The CDR3 nucleotides read TGCGCCAGCAGCCAAGTGAATGAGTACAACGAGCAGTACTTC. Its protein is CASSQVNEYNEQYF.

The chain joins TRBV10-3 to TRBJ2-6; no clear D gene. This CDR3 has 17 amino acids. Germline CDR1 is ENHRY and CDR2 is SYGVKD. Trimming left V 10 bases short and J 0 bases short, with 19 bases between. The CDR3, as DNA: TGTGCCACCCACGAAGGGCTCTTTAGCTCTGGGGCCAACGTCCTGACTTTC. Its protein product is CATHEGLFSSGANVLTF.

The J gene is TRBJ2-5, the V gene TRBV29-1, with 8 bases fitting TRBD1. The CDR3 length is 13 residues. Germline CDR1 is SQVTM and CDR2 is ANQGSEA. V trimming: 3 bases; J trimming: 4 bases; junction bases outside the gene matches: 4. The CDR3 sequence: CSVDGGQVETQYF. The CDR3 nucleotides read TGCAGCGTTGATGGGGGACAGGTAGAGACCCAGTACTTC.

This clonotype was counted a few times. The chain is built from TRBV19 and TRBJ2-5; 8 bases map to TRBD1. Trimming cost V 6 bases and J 3 bases; bases outside gene matches: 9. The CDR3 covers 15 residues. The V gene's germline CDR1 is LNHDA and CDR2 SQIVND (reference sequence). In nucleotides, the CDR3 is TGTGCCAGTAGCGGTTGGGGACAGGAAGAAGAGACCCAGTACTTC. Its translation: CASSGWGQEEETQYF. Combining the CDR3 with reference TRBV19 and TRBJ2-5 gives the whole variable domain DGGITQSPKYLFRKEGQNVTLSCEQNLNHDAMYWYRQDPGQGLRLIYYSQIVNDFQKGDIAEGYSVSREKKESFPLTVTSAQKNPTAFYLCASSGWGQEEETQYFGPGTRLLVL.

This clonotype was counted a few times. The chain combines TRBV29-1 with TRBJ1-2; the D is unclear. Germline V gives CDR1 SQVTM, CDR2 ANQGSEA. The V end was cut by 3 bases, the J end by 0 bases, with 17 bases between. The CDR3 is 16 residues long. The CDR3, as DNA: TGCAGCGTTGAGGATCGGGGAACGAGCTCTAACTATGGCTACACCTTC. It is translated as CSVEDRGTSSNYGYTF.

This clonotype was found many times. The chain has TRBV12-3 or TRBV12-4 and TRBJ2-5; a weak D match, TRBD1 (6 bases). The V and J ends lost 5 bases and 3 bases respectively, with 13 bases between them. This CDR3 spans 14 amino acids. CDR3 sequence reads: CASSPWDTEETQYF. The CDR3 DNA reads as TGTGCCAGCAGTCCTTGGGACACCGAAGAGACCCAGTACTTC.

This chain links TRBV7-9 with TRBJ2-2; TRBD1 matches at 10 bases. V trimming: 1 base; J trimming: 6 bases; junction bases outside the gene matches: 5. CDR1 is SEHNR, CDR2 FQNEAQ, per germline (reference sequence). The CDR3 length is 16 residues. CDR3 in amino acids: CASSLGTGGRAGELFF. The CDR3 nucleotides are TGTGCCAGCAGCTTAGGGACAGGGGGAAGGGCCGGGGAGCTGTTTTTT.

This clonotype has only a few counts. This sequence joins TRBV7-6 and TRBJ1-5; D remains unclear. The CDR3 is 15 amino acids. V lost 1 base and J 5 bases, leaving 12 bases between the germline ends. From germline, CDR1 is SGHVS and CDR2 FNYEAQ. DNA for the CDR3: TGTGCCAGCAGCTTAGTTTTCGGCGTTGATCAGCCCCAGCATTTT. Protein: CASSLVFGVDQPQHF.

The V and J genes are TRBV9 and TRBJ2-2, with D perhaps matching TRBD1 (5 bases). The CDR3 is 12 residues long. Germline V CDR1 and CDR2: SGDLS, YYNGEE. Trimming removed 5 bases from V and 4 bases from J, with 6 bases in between. CDR3 sequence reads: CASRQGTGELFF. The CDR3 bases are TGTGCCAGCAGGCAGGGCACCGGGGAGCTGTTTTTT.

This clonotype was seen many times. J is TRBJ1-1 and V is TRBV9; D not certain. The CDR3 loop spans 14 amino acids. Trimming shortened V by 0 bases and J by 4 bases, and 10 bases separated the two germline ends. From germline, CDR1 is SGDLS and CDR2 YYNGEE. The CDR3 sequence is CASSVAAGGTEAFF. The CDR3 nucleotides read TGTGCCAGCAGCGTAGCTGCGGGTGGCACTGAAGCTTTCTTT.

There are a few counts of this clonotype. This chain uses TRBV13 with TRBJ1-1; 8 bases align to TRBD1. This CDR3 region has 14 residues. CDR1 and CDR2 (germline): PRHDT, FYEKMQ (reference sequence). J was trimmed by 3 bases and V by 6 bases; bases with no gene match: 6. In DNA, the CDR3 is TGTGCCAGCAGGTCAGGGGGCCGGCACACTGAAGCTTTCTTT. Its protein is CASRSGGRHTEAFF. Variable domain in full (rest from reference TRBV13 and TRBJ1-1): AAGVIQSPRHLIKEKRETATLKCYPIPRHDTVYWYQQGPGQDPQFLISFYEKMQSDKGSIPDRFSAQQFSDYHSELNMSSLELGDSALYFCASRSGGRHTEAFFGQGTRLTVV.

This chain uses TRBV29-1 with TRBJ2-3; 16 bases map to TRBD2. CDR3 size: 15 residues. CDR1 and CDR2 (germline): SQVTM, ANQGSEA. Trimming at V came to 6 bases and at J to 3 bases, leaving 3 bases not matched to a gene. DNA for the CDR3: TGCAGCGTCCCGGGACTAGCGGGAGGGACAGATACGCAGTATTTT. It specifies CSVPGLAGGTDTQYF.

The chain combines TRBV19 with TRBJ2-7; D is perhaps TRBD1 (6 bases). The V gene lost 3 bases and the J gene lost 3 bases, with 18 bases spanning the gap. The CDR3 runs to 16 residues. Germline CDR1 is LNHDA and CDR2 is SQIVND (reference sequence). The CDR3 coding sequence is TGTGCCAGTAGTATTGTGGGGGCAGCCGAGGACTACGAGCAGTACTTC. Translating it yields CASSIVGAAEDYEQYF. Based on the CDR3 plus reference TRBV19 and TRBJ2-7, the full variable domain is DGGITQSPKYLFRKEGQNVTLSCEQNLNHDAMYWYRQDPGQGLRLIYYSQIVNDFQKGDIAEGYSVSREKKESFPLTVTSAQKNPTAFYLCASSIVGAAEDYEQYFGPGTRLTVT.

Notes on this clonotype: This clone may be a read error of a much larger clone one base away. This chain connects TRBV11-2 to TRBJ2-7; D is ambiguous. CDR1 SGHAT and CDR2 FQNNGV come from the germline V gene. CDR3 size: 16 residues. Trimming cost V 4 bases and J 0 bases, with 16 bases left between them. CDR3 in amino acids: CASSSKRTPTSYEQYF. The CDR3 nucleotides read TGTGCCAGCAGCTCCAAACGGACCCCCACCTCCTACGAGCAGTACTTC.

The chain links TRBV7-6 to TRBJ2-6, with D unclear. Germline values: CDR1 SGHVS, CDR2 FNYEAQ. The CDR3 runs to 16 residues. V dropped 5 bases and J dropped 4 bases, with 15 bases sitting between them. CDR3: CASSVVTALGANVLTF. Here the CDR3 DNA reads TGTGCCAGCAGCGTTGTCACGGCGTTAGGGGCCAACGTCCTGACTTTC.

The chain has TRBV7-6 and TRBJ2-5; maybe TRBD2 (5 bases). V dropped 3 bases and J dropped 7 bases, with 12 bases sitting between them. Germline V lookup: CDR1 SGHVS, CDR2 FNYEAQ. The CDR3 runs 13 residues. The CDR3 DNA reads TGTGCCAGCAGCTTGGATTGGGCGGGGACCCAGTACTTC. Amino acids: CASSLDWAGTQYF.

On this clonotype itself: A read error may produce the germline difference seen at one junction end. The rearrangement links TRBV10-3 to TRBJ1-3; no clear D gene. The CDR3 covers 13 residues. Germline loops: CDR1 ENHRY, CDR2 SYGVKD. The CDR3 protein is CASSLFRGNTIYF. CDR3 nucleotides: TGTGCCAGCAGTTTATTCCGCGGAAACACCATATATTTT.

This CDR3 reads CASRPVGGYTF. CDR3 coding DNA: TGTGCCAGTAGGCCCGTGGGGGGCTACACCTTC. V is TRBV19 and J is TRBJ1-2; unclear D gene. Germline CDR1 and CDR2: LNHDA and SQIVND (reference sequence). With 6 bases removed from V and 8 bases from J, the gap between germline ends came to 10 bases. The CDR3 totals 11 residues.

V gene TRBV29-1 combines with J gene TRBJ2-7; 7 bases map to TRBD1. CDR1 is SQVTM and CDR2 is ANQGSEA in the germline V gene. The CDR3 is 17 amino acids. With 5 bases clipped from V and 0 bases from J, the junction kept 16 bases outside the gene matches. The CDR3 protein is CSVCYNQQGTYSYEQYF. In DNA form, the CDR3 reads TGCAGCGTTTGCTACAACCAACAGGGGACCTACTCCTACGAGCAGTACTTC.